Given below is one T cell receptor beta chain in context. Its antigen is not yet known. The input lacks base qualities; no much larger clone sits a single base away. The germline V gene yields MNHEY for CDR1 and SVGEGT for CDR2. The CDR3 covers 16 residues, taking in both the cysteine and the phenylalanine. Solely the CDR3 DNA is kept, with 48 bases framed from the first base. V is reduced by 3 bases and J by 6 bases, leaving a spacing of 17 bases between them. TCR cDNA was synthesized by 5'RACE template switching, which introduced a universal primer site and unique molecular identifiers. cDNA synthesis was primed from both the TCR alpha and TCR beta constant segments. Libraries were amplified in two PCR steps, with sample barcodes and sequencing adapters added in the second step. Sequencing of libraries was performed on Illumina HiSeq 2500 (2x100 bp) or NovaSeq (2x150 bp). Per the authors' processing: MIGEC handled demultiplexing of reads and collapsing into UMI consensus sequences, while MiXCR performed V(D)J alignment. Vaccine-responding clonotypes were identified with edgeR using replicate PBMC samples, with FDR below 0.01 and a log2 fold change above 5 up to day 15 being required. Each bulk clonotype was labeled CD4 or CD8 based on which sequenced repertoire, CD4 or CD8, contained the clonotype at higher abundance. TCRdb ran its own pipeline on the public reads, namely fastp trimming at Q25 and MiXCR clone calling, and kept in-frame beta chains. Identical CDR3 proteins give one entry, which carries the most common genes and DNA. For this entry, the V and J calls and clone size follow TCRdb and not the study's own pipeline. The sample includes around 610,000 distinct CDR3 sequences, with approximately 13% observed a single time. Around 15% of the sample goes to the ten largest clones.

The data derive from a study of T cells after yellow fever vaccination (dated by TCRdb to between 2019 and 2020). Notes on the research overall: The SMART-Seq v4 Ultra Low Input RNA kit was used to prepare libraries from fractions with low cell numbers. Bulk TCR alpha and beta repertoires were sequenced longitudinally to track T-cell clones before and after primary and booster YFV17D yellow fever vaccination. Two healthy male donors made up the cohort, one aged 18 to 30 years and the other aged 30 to 40 years. Bulk PBMC replicates and cell subsets were isolated from blood drawn at multiple timepoints before and after both primary and secondary immunization. What the research found in general, with its limitations: Computational filtering was needed because FACS-sorted repertoires could contain abundant contaminating clonotypes from the bulk population. Compared with the primary T-cell response, the secondary T-cell response was weaker but faster, peaking on day 5 rather than day 15. Only two donors were included in the study, so the extent to which the findings can be generalized is limited. After the booster, most clones that had expanded after primary vaccination were detected again (nearly 98% of CD4 and 88% of CD8), suggesting broad maintenance of memory. A small fraction of clonotypes appeared in both the CD4 and CD8 compartments, likely as a result of convergent recombination.

The treatment or condition label for this specimen denotes: live attenuated yellow fever vaccine strain. At each blood-draw timepoint, two biological replicates of bulk PBMCs were obtained. PBMCs were isolated from peripheral blood using a standard Ficoll-Paque protocol. RNA was extracted with TriZol from bulk PBMCs, CD4 and CD8 fractions, and dextramer-positive and dextramer-negative fractions. The sequence came from a man aged 25-45 years who received the YFV17D yellow fever vaccine. The sample here was PBMCs, taken on the day of the yellow fever booster vaccination. Here the chain combines TRBV6-2 or TRBV6-3 and TRBJ2-2; the D segment could be TRBD1, given 6 matching bases. Read as DNA, the sequence is TGTGCCAGCAGTTATAGTTCGGCAGGGGTTTCCGGGGAGCTGTTTTTT. Its protein reads: CASSYSSAGVSGELFF.